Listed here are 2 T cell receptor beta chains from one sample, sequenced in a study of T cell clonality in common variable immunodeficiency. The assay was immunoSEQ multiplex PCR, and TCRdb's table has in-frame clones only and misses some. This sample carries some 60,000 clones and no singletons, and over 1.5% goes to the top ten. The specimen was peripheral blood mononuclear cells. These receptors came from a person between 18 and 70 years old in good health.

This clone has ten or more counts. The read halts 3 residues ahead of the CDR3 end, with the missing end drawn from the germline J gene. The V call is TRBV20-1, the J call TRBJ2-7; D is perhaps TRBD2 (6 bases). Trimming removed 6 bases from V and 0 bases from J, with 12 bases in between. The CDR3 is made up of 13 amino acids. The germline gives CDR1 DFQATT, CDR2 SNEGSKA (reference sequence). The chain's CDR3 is CSAYRTTSYEQYF. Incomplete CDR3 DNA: TGCAGTGCCTATAGGACTACCTCCTACGAG.

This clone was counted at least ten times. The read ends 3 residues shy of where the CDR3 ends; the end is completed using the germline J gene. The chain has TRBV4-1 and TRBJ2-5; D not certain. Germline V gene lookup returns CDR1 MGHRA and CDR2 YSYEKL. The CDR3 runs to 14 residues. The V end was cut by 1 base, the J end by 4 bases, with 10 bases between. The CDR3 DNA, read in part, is TGCGCCAGCAGCCAAGCACTACCTCCAGAGACC. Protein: CASSQALPPET. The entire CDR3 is CASSQALPPETQYF.